These T cell receptor beta chains were read from a single sample in a study of T cell repertoires in cytomegalovirus infection. No antigens are known for them. MiXCR was run by TCRdb on the reads, yielding one entry per CDR3 protein. The sample has tens of thousands of distinct CDR3 sequences, approximately 24% seen once. The starting material was CD8+ T cells from cultured PBMCs, obtained from culture after CMV antigen stimulation. The receptors shown here come from a human donor in good health (CMV status not recorded). Some clones in this sample may be carry-over from other donors' samples. Both conserved end residues are part of each CDR3. Fields, in order: V gene, clone size, D gene, J gene, CDR3 protein, CDR3 DNA. A D gene is named only where the DNA matches it firmly. The size entry is marked missing in some rows and otherwise reads once, few, many or a size class.

v_gene: TRBV9; abundance: NA; d_gene: NA; j_gene: TRBJ1-1; CDR3aa: CASSVGGEGEAFF; CDR3nt: TGTGCCAGCAGCGTAGGGGGTGAGGGAGAAGCTTTCTTT
v_gene: TRBV12-3/TRBV12-4; abundance: many; d_gene: NA; j_gene: TRBJ2-1; CDR3aa: CASSHLAANEQFF; CDR3nt: TGTGCCAGCAGCCACTTAGCGGCTAATGAGCAGTTCTTC
v_gene: TRBV30; abundance: few; d_gene: TRBD1; j_gene: TRBJ2-7; CDR3aa: CAWSVQGGDYEQYF; CDR3nt: TGTGCCTGGAGTGTACAGGGGGGAGACTACGAGCAGTACTTC
v_gene: TRBV28; abundance: many; d_gene: TRBD1; j_gene: TRBJ1-5; CDR3aa: CASSIEGTGGDQPQHF; CDR3nt: TGTGCCAGCAGTATAGAAGGGACAGGGGGCGATCAGCCCCAGCATTTT
v_gene: TRBV7-2; abundance: many; d_gene: NA; j_gene: TRBJ2-1; CDR3aa: CASSPGYEQFF; CDR3nt: TGTGCCAGCAGCCCAGGGTATGAGCAGTTCTTC
v_gene: TRBV4-3; abundance: NA; d_gene: TRBD2; j_gene: TRBJ2-3; CDR3aa: CASSQEASGVTDTQYF; CDR3nt: TGCGCCAGCAGCCAAGAGGCTAGCGGGGTCACAGATACGCAGTATTTT
v_gene: TRBV28; abundance: NA; d_gene: TRBD1; j_gene: TRBJ2-2; CDR3aa: CASSLTGQGWTGELFF; CDR3nt: TGTGCCAGCAGTCTGACGGGACAGGGCTGGACCGGGGAGCTGTTTTTT
v_gene: TRBV7-8; abundance: many; d_gene: TRBD1; j_gene: TRBJ1-2; CDR3aa: CASSPRVGGYGYGYTF; CDR3nt: TGTGCCAGCAGCCCCAGGGTAGGGGGCTATGGCTATGGCTACACCTTC
v_gene: TRBV19; abundance: NA; d_gene: NA; j_gene: TRBJ2-5; CDR3aa: CASSISQGLQETQYF; CDR3nt: TGTGCCAGTAGTATATCTCAGGGCCTTCAAGAGACCCAGTACTTC
v_gene: TRBV7-9; abundance: NA; d_gene: NA; j_gene: TRBJ1-6; CDR3aa: CASSSPEGLRSPLHF; CDR3nt: TGTGCCAGCAGCTCCCCGGAGGGTCTCCGGTCACCCCTCCACTTT
v_gene: TRBV6-2/TRBV6-3; abundance: NA; d_gene: TRBD1; j_gene: TRBJ2-7; CDR3aa: CASRVARGPGEQYF; CDR3nt: TGTGCCAGCAGGGTGGCCAGGGGGCCAGGCGAGCAGTACTTC
v_gene: TRBV4-1; abundance: few; d_gene: NA; j_gene: TRBJ2-7; CDR3aa: CASSQDWQPTSYEQYF; CDR3nt: TGCGCCAGCAGCCAAGATTGGCAGCCGACTTCCTACGAGCAGTACTTC
v_gene: TRBV6-6; abundance: many; d_gene: NA; j_gene: TRBJ2-3; CDR3aa: CASSNIPADLSTDTQYF; CDR3nt: TGTGCCAGCAGTAACATCCCGGCAGATCTGAGCACAGATACGCAGTATTTT
v_gene: TRBV4-3; abundance: many; d_gene: NA; j_gene: TRBJ1-1; CDR3aa: CASSQDGAGRDTEAFF; CDR3nt: TGCGCCAGCAGCCAAGATGGGGCAGGGAGGGACACTGAAGCTTTCTTT
v_gene: TRBV6-5; abundance: few; d_gene: TRBD1; j_gene: TRBJ2-1; CDR3aa: CASSYGSTGVERLNYNEQFF; CDR3nt: TGTGCCAGCAGTTACGGGAGTACAGGGGTAGAACGTTTGAACTACAATGAGCAGTTCTTC
v_gene: TRBV20-1; abundance: NA; d_gene: NA; j_gene: TRBJ2-7; CDR3aa: CSARPRTGYEQYF; CDR3nt: TGCAGTGCTAGACCAAGGACTGGCTACGAGCAGTACTTC
v_gene: TRBV13; abundance: few; d_gene: NA; j_gene: TRBJ1-1; CDR3aa: CASSLPSGVAFF; CDR3nt: TGTGCCAGCAGCTTACCATCCGGGGTAGCTTTCTTT
v_gene: TRBV11-2; abundance: few; d_gene: NA; j_gene: TRBJ2-5; CDR3aa: CASSFGESTQYF; CDR3nt: TGTGCCAGCAGCTTTGGCGAGTCCACCCAGTACTTC
v_gene: TRBV12-5; abundance: few; d_gene: TRBD1; j_gene: TRBJ1-2; CDR3aa: CSGQDLLNYGYTF; CDR3nt: TGTTCGGGACAGGATCTTCTTAACTATGGCTACACCTTC
v_gene: TRBV12-3/TRBV12-4; abundance: NA; d_gene: TRBD2; j_gene: TRBJ2-5; CDR3aa: CASSSGTRTLKETQYF; CDR3nt: TGTGCCAGCAGCTCCGGGACTAGGACCCTCAAAGAGACCCAGTACTTC